The TCR beta chain under discussion was sequenced for a study of blood T cell repertoires in COVID-19. Only in-frame clones appear in the TCRdb table, and some are missing; sequencing was by immunoSEQ multiplex PCR. The sample includes 300,000 to 400,000 clones, 88% of them seen just once. V was shortened by 6 bases and J by 8 bases, with 10 bases between the two germline ends. CDR3 size: 11 residues. CDR1 SGHTA and CDR2 FQGNSA come from the germline V gene. Sequenced material: peripheral blood. The TCR comes from a woman aged 30 to 39 with COVID-19, enrolled during active disease. V and J are TRBV7-2 and TRBJ1-2; D is undetermined. CDR3 in amino acids: CASSRWWGYTF. The CDR3 DNA is TGTGCCAGCAGTCGGTGGTGGGGCTACACCTTC.